These T cell receptor beta chains were read from a single sample in a study of OX40 agonist ivuxolimab in advanced cancers. Data came from immunoSEQ multiplex PCR; TCRdb stores just in-frame clones and leaves some out. The data show around 88,000 clones, with roughly 94% seen just once and around 0.51% held by the top ten. Source: CD4+ or CD8+ T cells sorted from blood, taken in a trial of the OX40 agonist ivuxolimab. Receptors were obtained from an adult with an advanced solid tumor such as melanoma, head and neck, liver or kidney cancer. Each CDR3 is given with its conserved first and last residue. The D gene is left open where the match is weak. Clone size is not always given. Where it is, it says once, few, many or a class for expanded clones.

D	V	J	size	DNA	CDR3
TRBD2	TRBV4-2	TRBJ2-3	-	TGTGCCAGCAGCCAAGATCCGGGACTAGCGGGAGCCGCAGATACGCAGTATTTT	CASSQDPGLAGAADTQYF
TRBD1	TRBV6-5	TRBJ2-5	-	TGTGCCAGCAGTTATTGGGGACAGGGAAGGGAGACCCAGTACTTC	CASSYWGQGRETQYF
-	TRBV18	TRBJ1-2	-	TGTGCCAGCTCACCAGTGGTCCCGTCGGAAGGCTACACCTTC	CASSPVVPSEGYTF
TRBD1	TRBV7-2	TRBJ1-2	-	TGTGCCAGCAGCGCCCCACGGACAGGGCTTAACTATGGCTACACCTTC	CASSAPRTGLNYGYTF
-	TRBV5-4	TRBJ2-7	-	TGTGCCAGCAGCAGTGGGGGCCCGAGAGACGAGCAGTACTTC	CASSSGGPRDEQYF
TRBD1	TRBV19	TRBJ1-5	-	TGTGCCAGTAACGACAGGGGCGCCCAGCCCCAGCATTTT	CASNDRGAQPQHF
-	TRBV9	TRBJ2-7	-	TGTGCCAGCAGCCCCAACGGGCCCGAGCAGTACTTC	CASSPNGPEQYF
-	TRBV5-1	TRBJ1-2	-	TGCGCCAGCAGCTCAGCCTTTGTAGGGGATAATGGCTACACCTTC	CASSSAFVGDNGYTF
-	TRBV21-1	TRBJ2-7	once	TGTGCCAGTCGCACGGGACTAGCGGGAAACCACGAGCAGTACTTC	CASRTGLAGNHEQYF
TRBD1	TRBV6-1	TRBJ2-7	-	TGTGCCAGCGCAAGGACAGGGGGTCGGTACGAGCAGTACTTC	CASARTGGRYEQYF
-	TRBV27	TRBJ1-6	-	TGTGCCAGCAGTTTAAAGGGTGCGCCTTATGGGTCACCCCTCCACTTT	CASSLKGAPYGSPLHF
-	TRBV19	TRBJ1-5	-	TGTGCCAGTAGTTCCCACGAGGGCAGTTATAGCAATCAGCCCCAGCATTTT	CASSSHEGSYSNQPQHF
-	TRBV13	TRBJ1-1	-	TGTGCCAGCAGCCGTGACCAGAACACTGAAGCTTTCTTT	CASSRDQNTEAFF
-	TRBV11-3	TRBJ1-3	-	TGTGCCAGCAGCTACGACAGTTCCTCTGGAAACACCATATATTTT	CASSYDSSSGNTIYF
-	TRBV5-1	TRBJ2-7	-	TGTGCCAGCAGCTTGCGTTATGGCGAGCAGTACTTC	CASSLRYGEQYF
-	TRBV6-6	TRBJ1-1	-	TGTGCCAGCAGCCGGGAGAGCAGGGGCTCTGAAGCTTTCTTT	CASSRESRGSEAFF
-	TRBV6-1	TRBJ2-7	-	TGTGCCAGCAGTGAATTCCCCTACGAGCAGTACTTC	CASSEFPYEQYF
TRBD2	TRBV5-1	TRBJ2-2	-	TGCGCCAGCAGCTTGGATGGTAGCGGGGCCATCAACACCGGGGAGCTGTTTTTT	CASSLDGSGAINTGELFF
-	TRBV11-2	TRBJ2-3	once	TGTGCCAGCAGCTTATTCAGGACAGATACGCAGTATTTT	CASSLFRTDTQYF